These 18 T cell receptor beta chains originate from one sample sequenced in a study of tumor-infiltrating lymphocytes in primary liver carcinoma. It was unsorted whole blood that yielded blood RNA, and germline DNA was also extracted. Production of TCR beta cDNA used roughly 480 ng total RNA together with a constant-region primer. ARM-PCR, slightly modified, supplied the TCR beta libraries through three nested multiplex PCR rounds. The opening two PCR rounds, roughly 11 cycles each, paired TRBV1-TRBV30 forward primers with a C-beta reverse primer. TCRdb called the multiplex PCR reads again in MiXCR, with one record for every CDR3 protein. The sample comprises approximately 330,000 distinct CDR3 sequences, about 65% of which are singletons, and 5% to 6.5% rests with the top ten. The sample comprised peripheral blood. The receptors come from a man aged 35 to 55 with primary liver carcinoma and hepatitis B virus infection.

As for this clonotype: This sequence may be a read error, since a much larger clone differs from it by one base. The chain couples TRBV11-2 to TRBJ2-7, with D unresolved. This CDR3 has 13 amino acids. CDR1 SGHAT and CDR2 FQNNGV come from the germline V gene. CDR3 region: CASRLNSPYGQYF. CDR3 coding DNA: TGTGCCAGCAGGTTAAACAGCCCCTACGGGCAGTACTTC. The complete variable domain, with remaining parts taken from reference TRBV11-2 and TRBJ2-7, reads EAGVAQSPRYKIIEKRQSVAFWCNPISGHATLYWYQQILGQGPKLLIQFQNNGVVDDSQLPKDRFSAERLKGVDSTLKIQPAKLEDSAVYLCASRLNSPYGQYFGPGTRLTVT.

With respect to this clonotype: One end of the junction does not line up with germline, which may come from a read error. The rearrangement uses TRBV7-9 and TRBJ2-1; D gene uncertain. Germline V gene data show CDR1 as SEHNR and CDR2 as FQNEAQ (reference sequence). CDR3 length: 14 amino acids. The chain's CDR3 is CASSSAFSYIEQFF. The CDR3 DNA reads as TGTGCCAGCAGCTCCGCTTTCTCATACATTGAGCAGTTCTTC.

On this clonotype: Because the CDR3 is missing its conserved closing phenylalanine or tryptophan, this is likely a read error. The V call is TRBV7-8, the J call TRBJ2-5; TRBD1 matches 7 bases. This CDR3 has 14 residues. CDR1 and CDR2 (germline): SGHVS, FQNEAQ. For the CDR3, the DNA is TGTCCCAGCAGCTTAGGGACAGTGCGCGAGACCCAGTACTTA. As protein: CPSSLGTVRETQYL.

A word on this clonotype: Its ends do not fully match the called genes, so a read error is possible. The rearrangement links TRBV10-3 to TRBJ2-7, with D perhaps TRBD1 or TRBD2 (5 bases each). CDR1 is ENHRY and CDR2 is SYGVKD in the germline V gene. The CDR3 consists of 14 residues. CDR3 loop: CAIRSPPGTYEQYF. The CDR3 DNA follows: TGTGCCATCAGGAGCCCCCCCGGGACGTACGAACAGTACTTC.

In this sample, this clonotype turned up once. The CDR3 DNA sequence: TGCAGTGCTAGAGATGAAAGGGAGCTGTTTTTT. Protein: CSARDERELFF. The chain uses TRBV20-1 and TRBJ2-2; D is ambiguous. Germline loops: CDR1 DFQATT, CDR2 SNEGSKA (reference sequence). This CDR3 contains 11 residues. V lost 0 bases to trimming and J lost 9 bases, with 5 bases between them.

For this clonotype: This may come from a read error, since a much larger clone is one base off. The genes are TRBV6-6 and TRBJ1-2, with TRBD1 as a possible D gene (5 bases). The germline V gene has CDR1 MNHNY and CDR2 SVGAGI (reference sequence). The length of the CDR3 is 14 residues. CDR3 sequence: CANSYSGGEGGYTF. The CDR3 DNA sequence: TGTGCCAACAGTTACTCAGGAGGGGAAGGGGGCTACACCTTC.

The J gene is TRBJ2-1, the V gene TRBV6-5; TRBD1 is a possible D gene (6 bases). This CDR3 spans 15 amino acids. Germline-derived CDR1 and CDR2 are MNHEY and SVGAGI. With 6 bases removed from V and 0 bases from J, the gap between germline ends came to 12 bases. CDR3 coding DNA: TGTGCCAGCAGGGAAGCGGACAGCTCCTACAATGAGCAGTTCTTC. This codes for CASREADSSYNEQFF.

Points on this clonotype: As the CDR3 is not closed by the conserved phenylalanine or tryptophan, this likely results from a read error. The V gene is TRBV6-5, the J gene TRBJ1-1; D may be TRBD1 (6 bases). The CDR3 length is 11 residues. The germline CDR1 and CDR2 sequences are MNHEY and SVGAGI. The V end lost 5 bases, the J end lost 8 bases, and 9 bases lay between the germline ends. The DNA for the CDR3 is TGTGCCAGCAGTAAAGGGACAGAAGCTTTCTAT. This encodes CASSKGTEAFY.

Concerning this clonotype itself: A read error may account for a junction end that differs from germline. J is TRBJ1-5 and V is TRBV11-2; 9 nucleotides align to TRBD1. This CDR3 is built from 16 residues. Germline values: CDR1 SGHAT, CDR2 FQNNGV. CDR3 region: CAISLGDRVTHQPQHF. The CDR3 region has the DNA TGTGCCATCAGCTTGGGGGACAGGGTAACCCATCAGCCCCAGCATTTT.

This rearrangement joins TRBV28 to TRBJ2-1, with 12 bases aligning to TRBD2. Germline V gene data show CDR1 as MDHEN and CDR2 as SYDVKM. V shed 4 bases and J 4 bases; nucleotides not matched to a gene: 8. This CDR3 has 17 amino acids. CDR3 nucleotides: TGTGCCAGCAGTTCACTAGCGGGAGGACTAGCATACAATGAGCAGTTCTTC. Its protein is CASSSLAGGLAYNEQFF.

CDR3 sequence (DNA): TGTGCCAGCAGCTCTACTAGCGGGAGCTTCTACAGGCAGTACTTC. Translating it yields CASSSTSGSFYRQYF. This chain links TRBV11-2 with TRBJ2-7, with TRBD2 matching 11 bases. V shed 4 bases and J 9 bases; nucleotides not matched to a gene: 11. The CDR3 runs to 15 residues. Germline V gene sequence: CDR1 SGHAT, CDR2 FQNNGV.

A note on this clonotype: A much larger clone sits a single nucleotide away, making a read error possible. The CDR3 carries no conserved terminal phenylalanine or tryptophan, so it likely arises from a read error. V gene TRBV10-3 combines with J gene TRBJ2-1, with 7 bases fitting TRBD1. V lost 10 bases and J lost 5; bases outside the gene matches: 11. The CDR3 covers 14 residues. The germline CDR1 and CDR2 sequences are ENHRY and SYGVKD. The CDR3 here is CATLPVGQDNEQFL. The CDR3 bases are TGTGCCACTCTACCGGTCGGACAGGACAATGAGCAGTTCTTA.

As concerns this clonotype: This may stem from a read error, because a much larger clone lies one nucleotide away. The chain couples TRBV5-1 to TRBJ2-5, with 9 nucleotides matching TRBD2. V trimming: 4 bases; J trimming: 1 base; junction bases outside the gene matches: 5. The CDR3 runs to 15 residues. The germline V gene encodes CDR1 SGHRS and CDR2 YFSETQ. CDR3 protein: CASSHGTSSQETQYF. CDR3 DNA: TGCGCCAGCAGCCACGGGACTAGCAGCCAAGAGACCCAGTACTTC.

A word on this clonotype: A read error may explain this, as a much larger clone is one base away. The chain joins TRBV6-2 or TRBV6-3 to TRBJ1-1; 8 nucleotides agree with TRBD1. The CDR3 totals 15 residues. Germline V lookup: CDR1 MNHEY, CDR2 SVGEGT. CDR3 residues: CTSSYSMTGDTEAFF. In nucleotides, the CDR3 is TGTACCAGCAGTTACTCGATGACAGGGGACACTGAAGCTTTCTTT.

This clonotype was detected only once. This may arise from a read error, as a much more abundant clone is one base away. This CDR3 reads CASSLGAGQVRQYF. DNA for the CDR3: TGTGCCAGCAGTTTAGGGGCGGGACAGGTGAGGCAGTATTTT. The chain is built from TRBV12-3 or TRBV12-4 and TRBJ2-3; 8 bases fit TRBD1. V lost 1 base and J lost 11; bases outside the gene matches: 8. The CDR3 sequence is 14 residues long.

In regard to this clonotype: The final CDR3 position lacks the conserved phenylalanine or tryptophan, pointing to a likely read error. V gene TRBV28 combines with J gene TRBJ2-7, with D hard to call. In germline, CDR1 is MDHEN, CDR2 SYDVKM. Trimming pared 8 bases from V and 6 bases from J, leaving 11 bases between. There are 11 residues in the CDR3. The CDR3 loop is CASEFDAEQYI. CDR3 in DNA: TGTGCCAGCGAGTTTGATGCCGAGCAGTACATC.

Concerning this clonotype itself: Lacking the conserved final phenylalanine or tryptophan, this CDR3 likely reflects a read error. Because the CDR3's place on the DNA is in doubt, the DNA is left out and the CDR3 is given as listed by TCRdb. The V gene is TRBV11-2, the J gene TRBJ2-1; the DNA was not compared with TRBD2, the D call given in the table. CDR1 and CDR2 (germline): SGHAT, FQNNGV. A total of 16 residues make up the CDR3, ends included. The CDR3 sequence is CASSSVTGGYGNEQSY.

This clonotype was observed a few times. This rearrangement joins TRBV6-1 to TRBJ2-7, with a weak D call TRBD2 (5 bases). This CDR3 contains 14 residues. Germline CDR1 reads MNHNS; CDR2 reads SASEGT. The germline V and J ends were trimmed by 0 bases and 3 bases, with 9 bases remaining between them. The CDR3 nucleotides read TGTGCCAGCAGTGAAGCCGGAGGAGGCTACGAGCAGTACTTC. Translated: CASSEAGGGYEQYF.